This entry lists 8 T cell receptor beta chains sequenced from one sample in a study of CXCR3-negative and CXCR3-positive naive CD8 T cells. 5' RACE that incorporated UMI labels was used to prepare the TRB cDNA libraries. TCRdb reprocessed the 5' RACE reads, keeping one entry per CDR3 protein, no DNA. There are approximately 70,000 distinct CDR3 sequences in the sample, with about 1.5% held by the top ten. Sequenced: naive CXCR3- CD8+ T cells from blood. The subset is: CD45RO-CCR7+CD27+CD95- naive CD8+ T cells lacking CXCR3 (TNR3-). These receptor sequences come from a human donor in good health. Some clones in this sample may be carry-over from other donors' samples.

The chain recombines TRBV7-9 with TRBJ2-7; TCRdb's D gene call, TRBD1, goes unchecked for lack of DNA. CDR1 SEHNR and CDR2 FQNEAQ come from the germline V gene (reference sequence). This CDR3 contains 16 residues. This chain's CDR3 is CASSSSRDSSSYEQYF. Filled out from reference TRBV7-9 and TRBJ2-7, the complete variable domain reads DTGVSQNPRHKITKRGQNVTFRCDPISEHNRLYWYRQTLGQGPEFLTYFQNEAQLEKSRLLSDRFSAERPKGSFSTLEIQRTEQGDSAMYLCASSSSRDSSSYEQYFGPGTRLTVT.

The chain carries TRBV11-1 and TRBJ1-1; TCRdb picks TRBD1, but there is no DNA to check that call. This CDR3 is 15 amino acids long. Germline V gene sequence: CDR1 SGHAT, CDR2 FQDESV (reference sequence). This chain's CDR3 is CASSPNRGGVTEAFF.

CDR3 residues: CASSQDQAGIYNEQFF. The J gene is TRBJ2-1, the V gene TRBV14. Per the germline V gene, CDR1 is SGHDN and CDR2 is FVKESK. This CDR3 has 16 residues. Drawing the rest from reference TRBV14 and TRBJ2-1, the complete variable domain is EAGVTQFPSHSVIEKGQTVTLRCDPISGHDNLYWYRRVMGKEIKFLLHFVKESKQDESGMPNNRFLAERTGGTYSTLKVQPAELEDSGVYFCASSQDQAGIYNEQFFGPGTRLTVL.

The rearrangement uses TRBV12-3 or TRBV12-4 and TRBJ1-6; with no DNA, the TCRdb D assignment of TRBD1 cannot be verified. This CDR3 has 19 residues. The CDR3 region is CASSFPSNYKTGRGSPLHF.

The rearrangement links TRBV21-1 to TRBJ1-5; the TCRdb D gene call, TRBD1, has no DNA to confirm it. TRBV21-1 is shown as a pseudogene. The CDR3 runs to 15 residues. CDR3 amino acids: CASSNCGGRHQPQHF.

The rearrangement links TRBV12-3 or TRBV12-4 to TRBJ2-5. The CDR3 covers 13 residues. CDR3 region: CASRLYVQETQYF.

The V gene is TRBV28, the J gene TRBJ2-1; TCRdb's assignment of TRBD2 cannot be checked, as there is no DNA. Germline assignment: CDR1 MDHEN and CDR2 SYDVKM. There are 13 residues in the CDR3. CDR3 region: CATRGLGGNEQFF.

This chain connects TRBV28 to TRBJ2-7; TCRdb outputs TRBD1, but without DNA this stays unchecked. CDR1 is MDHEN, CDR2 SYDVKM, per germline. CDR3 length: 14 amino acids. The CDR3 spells CASTPSDGSYEQYF. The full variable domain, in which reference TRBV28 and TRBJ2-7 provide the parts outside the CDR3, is DVKVTQSSRYLVKRTGEKVFLECVQDMDHENMFWYRQDPGLGLRLIYFSYDVKMKEKGDIPEGYSVSREKKERFSLILESASTNQTSMYLCASTPSDGSYEQYFGPGTRLTVT.